What follows are 9 T cell receptor beta chains derived from one specimen sequenced in a study of T cells in tuberculosis. TCRdb's copy holds only in-frame clones and misses some; the assay was immunoSEQ multiplex PCR. The table records 25,000 to 35,000 clones, just under 95% of them present only once. Sequences were obtained from PBMCs. These TCRs come from a donor between 5 and 29 years old with latent tuberculosis or without tuberculosis infection. Some clones in this sample may be carry-over from other donors' samples.

This chain links TRBV19 with TRBJ2-1; D is unresolved. Germline values: CDR1 LNHDA, CDR2 SQIVND (reference sequence). The CDR3 length is 12 residues. Trimming pared 3 bases from V and 10 bases from J, leaving 10 bases between. The CDR3 region is CASSITVSEQFF. CDR3 coding DNA: TGTGCCAGTAGTATCACGGTGTCGGAGCAGTTCTTC.

The chain couples TRBV2 to TRBJ1-2, with 10 bases that match TRBD1. The V segment lost 6 bases and the J segment 8 bases; nucleotides outside the gene matches: 6. The germline V gene encodes CDR1 SNHLY and CDR2 FYNNEI. The CDR3 covers 13 residues. CDR3 DNA: TGTGCCAGCAGGGCCGGACAGGGGGTGGGCTACACCTTC. Translated, it gives CASRAGQGVGYTF.

The chain employs TRBV9 and TRBJ2-2, with 8 bases fitting TRBD2. Germline V gives CDR1 SGDLS, CDR2 YYNGEE. The CDR3 loop spans 14 amino acids. The V gene end was trimmed by 4 bases and the J gene end by 3 bases; junction bases not matched to a gene: 2. CDR3 coding DNA: TGTGCCAGCAGCCCTAGCGGGTACACCGGGGAGCTGTTTTTT. Translating gives CASSPSGYTGELFF.

This chain uses TRBV6-5 with TRBJ1-3, with D hard to call. V lost 6 bases and J 4 bases, leaving 16 bases between the germline ends. The length of the CDR3 is 15 residues. Germline loops: CDR1 MNHEY, CDR2 SVGAGI. The CDR3 region has the DNA TGTGCCAGCAGCTCCTCCGGGGTGGGGGGAAACACCATATATTTT. Translated, it gives CASSSSGVGGNTIYF.

The chain uses TRBV27 and TRBJ1-5; 8 nucleotides agree with TRBD1. V gave up 2 bases and J gave up 6 bases; unmatched junction bases: 3. Looked up from germline, CDR1 is MNHEY and CDR2 is SMNVEV (reference sequence). The CDR3 has 14 amino acids. The DNA for the CDR3 is TGTGCCAGCAGTTTACGGACAGGGACTCAGCCCCAGCATTTT. It translates to CASSLRTGTQPQHF.

In DNA, the CDR3 is TGTGCCAGCAGCTCAGATGGCGGAGGATACTACGAGCAGTACTTC. Its translation: CASSSDGGGYYEQYF. The chain joins TRBV7-2 to TRBJ2-7, with D possibly TRBD2 on 5 matching bases. Trimming left V 4 bases short and J 3 bases short, with 16 bases between. Germline V gene data show CDR1 as SGHTA and CDR2 as FQGNSA. CDR3 length equals 15 residues.

The chain uses TRBV7-9 and TRBJ1-2, with 7 bases lining up with TRBD1. Losses at the gene ends were 5 bases for V and 1 base for J; bases not matched to a gene: 7. CDR3 length: 15 amino acids. Germline-derived CDR1 and CDR2 are SEHNR and FQNEAQ (reference sequence). CDR3 DNA sequence: TGTGCCAGCAGCCCCCCGACAGGGTATAACTATGGCTACACCTTC. Translated, it gives CASSPPTGYNYGYTF.

The V gene is TRBV5-1, the J gene TRBJ2-2; 13 nucleotides match TRBD2. The V and J ends lost 4 bases and 6 bases, in that order; junction bases with no gene match: 9. The CDR3 extends over 17 amino acids. The germline V gene has CDR1 SGHRS and CDR2 YFSETQ. The DNA of the CDR3 is TGCGCCAGCAGCGCCGTTACGACTAGCGGGAGGCCCGGGGAGCTGTTTTTT. Encoded protein: CASSAVTTSGRPGELFF.

V is TRBV19 and J is TRBJ1-1; 7 nucleotides match TRBD1. The ends lost 7 bases at V and 2 bases at J; junction bases unmatched: 10. This CDR3 spans 15 amino acids. CDR1 and CDR2 (germline): LNHDA, SQIVND (reference sequence). CDR3 sequence: CASTPRGLINTEAFF. The CDR3 region has the DNA TGTGCCAGTACCCCAAGGGGGCTTATTAACACTGAAGCTTTCTTT.